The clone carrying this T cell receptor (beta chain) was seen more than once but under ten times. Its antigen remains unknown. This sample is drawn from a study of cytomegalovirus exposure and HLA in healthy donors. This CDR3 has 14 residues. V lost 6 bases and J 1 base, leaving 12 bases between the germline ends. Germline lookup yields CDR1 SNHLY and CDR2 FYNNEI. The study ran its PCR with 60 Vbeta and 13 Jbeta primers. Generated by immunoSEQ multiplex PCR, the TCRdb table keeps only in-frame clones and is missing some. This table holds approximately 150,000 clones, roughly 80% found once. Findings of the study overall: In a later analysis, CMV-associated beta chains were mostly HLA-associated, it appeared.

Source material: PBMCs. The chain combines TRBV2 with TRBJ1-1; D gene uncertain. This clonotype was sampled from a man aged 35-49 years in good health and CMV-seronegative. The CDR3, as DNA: TGTGCCAGCAGGAACCCCACAGAGAACACTGAAGCTTTCTTT. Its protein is CASRNPTENTEAFF.